Described below is a single T cell receptor beta chain sequence and its context. What it recognizes is unknown. The time point here: after dendritic cell vaccination, including at tumor progression/relapse. The record originates from a study of glioma-infiltrating T cells after dendritic cell vaccination. The primer mix had 60 V beta and 13 J beta primers. The data were produced by immunoSEQ multiplex PCR, yet TCRdb's version contains in-frame clones alone and is incomplete. The sample holds around 100,000 clones, roughly 80% seen once. The CDR3 loop spans 15 amino acids. Trimming cost V 5 bases and J 6 bases, with 17 bases left between them. Germline V CDR1 and CDR2: SGHVS, FQNEAQ. General study results and limits: Patients with more pretreatment TILs had longer time to progression and survival.

Here the sequenced sample was blood, taken after dendritic cell vaccination. V is TRBV7-8 and J is TRBJ1-5; weak D call: TRBD1 (5 bases). The sequence was obtained from a human donor with glioblastoma. CDR3 coding DNA: TGTGCCAGCAGCGAATTCCAAGGGGAAAGTCAGCCCCAGCATTTT. It yields the protein CASSEFQGESQPQHF.